Listed here are 8 T cell receptor beta chains from one sample, sequenced in a study of CD8+CD57+ T cells in acquired aplastic anemia. The authors sequenced patients whose flow cytometry had shown CD8+CD57+ cell expansion. Using genomic DNA as the template, TCR beta VDJ and CDR3 profiling was carried out. TCRdb reprocessed the reads via MiXCR and lists one record per CDR3 protein. The sample consists of about 180,000 distinct CDR3 sequences, 40% to 55% of them appearing once. Sample: sorted CD4+, CD8+, or CD8+CD57+ T cells (not recorded which) from PBMCs. Receptors were obtained from a human donor with aplastic anemia.

This clonotype was counted between two and nine times. A much larger clone lies a single base off, so this may be a read error. The missing conserved phenylalanine or tryptophan at the end of this CDR3 makes a read error likely. V is TRBV11-2 and J is TRBJ2-3; 9 bases align to TRBD1. The CDR3 has 18 residues. The germline V gene encodes CDR1 SGHAT and CDR2 FQNNGV. The V and J ends lost 5 bases and 1 base, in that order; junction bases with no gene match: 13. The CDR3 DNA reads as TGTGCCAGCAGCCGCACAGGGGGCTTGTCAACTGGCACAGATACGCAGTATCTT. This translates into CASSRTGGLSTGTDTQYL.

Notes on this clonotype: As the CDR3 is not closed by the conserved phenylalanine or tryptophan, this likely results from a read error. The chain is built from TRBV2 and TRBJ1-6, with D tentatively TRBD1 (6 bases). The CDR3 loop spans 14 amino acids. Trimming cost V 8 bases and J 2 bases, with 10 bases left between them. The germline CDR1 and CDR2 sequences are SNHLY and FYNNEI. The CDR3 reads CASLGGPYNSPLHI. The CDR3 nucleotides read TGTGCCAGCTTAGGGGGACCCTATAATTCACCCCTCCACATT.

This clonotype was observed many times. The J gene is TRBJ1-2, the V gene TRBV6-5, with a possible D match to TRBD1 (6 bases). The length of the CDR3 is 15 residues. Between the trimmed V and J ends, which lost 4 bases and 4 bases, there was a span of 16 bases. The germline gives CDR1 MNHEY, CDR2 SVGAGI. The CDR3 sequence: CASSSTGQAPYGYTF. The CDR3 region has the DNA TGTGCCAGCAGTTCAACGGGACAAGCTCCCTATGGCTACACCTTC.

This clonotype was seen ten or more times. The CDR3 region is CASSPRQAAYEQYF. CDR3 coding DNA: TGTGCCAGCAGTCCCCGACAAGCCGCCTACGAGCAGTACTTC. The rearrangement links TRBV6-1 to TRBJ2-7; D remains unclear. CDR1 MNHNS and CDR2 SASEGT come from the germline V gene. The CDR3 spans 14 residues. Trimming took off 5 bases at V and 2 bases at J, with 13 bases between the two ends.

As concerns this clonotype: At one of its ends the junction is not consistent with the germline gene, which may arise from a read error. This chain links TRBV15 with TRBJ2-1; D is possibly TRBD2 (5 bases). Germline CDR1 LNHNV, CDR2 YYDKDF (reference sequence). CDR3 length equals 17 residues. CDR3 sequence (DNA): TGTGCCGCCAGCAGCTTGGAGGTGGACCCCCGGTTCCATGAGCAGTTCTTC. This encodes CAASSLEVDPRFHEQFF.

The chain links TRBV24-1 to TRBJ2-3, with 9 bases that match TRBD2. The CDR3 consists of 16 residues. Germline CDR1 is KGHDR and CDR2 is SFDVKD. V dropped 9 bases and J dropped 3; count of bases not matched to a gene: 12. CDR3 bases: TGTGCCACCGATGAAGGGGCGGGGGGGCCGACAGATACGCAGTATTTT. Protein product: CATDEGAGGPTDTQYF.

Only a few counts were recorded for this clonotype. This chain connects TRBV2 to TRBJ1-6; D is ambiguous. This CDR3 has 15 amino acids. V was shortened by 3 bases and J by 2 bases, with 8 bases between the two germline ends. The germline V gene encodes CDR1 SNHLY and CDR2 FYNNEI. CDR3 sequence (DNA): TGTGCCAGCAGTGACCAGGTCCCCTATAATTCACCCCTCCACTTT. Protein product: CASSDQVPYNSPLHF.

This clonotype was counted only a few times. This sequence may be a read error, since a much larger clone differs from it by one base. This chain connects TRBV5-1 to TRBJ2-1; D uncertain. This CDR3 spans 11 amino acids. The ends were cut back, 2 bases at V and 8 bases at J, with 5 bases in the middle. Germline CDR1 SGHRS, CDR2 YFSETQ. The CDR3 protein is CASSFEDEQFF. The CDR3 DNA reads TGCGCCAGCAGCTTCGAGGATGAGCAGTTCTTC.